The present TCR beta chain was sequenced within a study of shared clonotypes between healthy human individuals (dated by TCRdb to between 2020 and 2021). Broadly, across the study: The cohort comprised two women and three men aged 18 to 49 years. Between about 0.94 and 10 billion PBMCs per donor were obtained by leukapheresis. Per donor, three plates each were used for CD4 naive and CD4 memory, two for CD8 naive, and one for CD8 memory. To increase sequencing depth and limit assay-specific biases, different laboratories used diverse techniques to prepare libraries and sequence TCR repertoires. Blood TCR repertoires of roughly five healthy adults were deeply sequenced to estimate repertoire size and the extent of clonotype sharing between individuals. General findings and caveats noted by the study authors: Across four donors, roughly 5% of naive CD4, approximately 3.5% of naive CD8, about 2.3% of memory CD4, and approximately 0.42% of memory CD8 clonotypes were shared. Sampling was limited to blood, and TCR repertoires in tissue likely differ from TCR repertoires in blood. The genetic and exposure-history diversity represented was limited by the small number of donors. Even with the large sequencing depth, rarefaction of the sorted-subset datasets indicated that sequencing was incomplete. Clonotypes shared by all four sorted-subset donors showed higher generation probabilities than non-shared clonotypes. Based on pairwise subsampling, the degree of clonotype sharing among donors was expected to be affected by sequencing depth. Estimated clonotype richness was generally larger for naive than for memory subsets.

With respect to this clone: Its antigen specificity is not known. No much larger clone exists at a distance of one base, and base qualities are not known.

Using the deep immunoSEQ assay, multiplex PCR amplified TCR CDR3 regions from genomic DNA. For each cell subset, the extracted genomic DNA was distributed evenly across all wells of several immunoSEQ 96-well plates, and each plate served as one replicate. For sorted subsets, each replicate PCR was loaded with about 0.2 ug genomic DNA, equivalent to about 30,000 T cell genomes. Purified libraries were quantified with a Qubit 3.0 fluorometer, sized on a Bioanalyzer 2100, and re-quantified with the KAPA Library Quantification kit. Every immunoSEQ 96-well plate was sequenced on a dedicated single-read 150-cycle Illumina NextSeq 550 flow cell. Per the original workflow: Because only junctional sequences without quality scores were contained in the immunoSEQ output, filtering matching that applied to full-length reads could not be performed. To assign V/J genes and CDR3, sequences were annotated using PyIR, a Python wrapper for IgBLAST v1.9, with IMGT germline references. Reads were filtered out if the reads had weak V/J assignments (E-value above 1e-6), no CDR3, stop codons, out-of-frame junctions, or ambiguous translated residues. V3J clonotypes were defined as sequences sharing an identical inferred V gene, J gene, and CDR3 amino acid sequence. Percentage overlap between repertoires was calculated by dividing the number of shared unique clonotypes by the size of the smaller repertoire. Richness of each repertoire was evaluated using RTK rarefaction, the Chao1 estimator, and Recon v2.1 estimates of unobserved clonotypes. OLGA was used to compute generation probabilities for all TCRbeta clonotypes that the gDNA method yielded from several donors. TCRdb holds this immuneACCESS table with in-frame rearrangements only. Some clones are missing; in checked studies, unresolved V genes explain under half, and the rest has no known cause. V, J and clone size were drawn from that table, and D and trimming were deduced from the DNA. In this sample the table shows roughly 570,000 clones, more than 95% of which occur a single time. The ten largest clones represent approximately 0.33% of the sample.

A distance of 8 bases separates the germline ends of V and J, which lose 0 bases and 5 bases respectively. Counted from cysteine to phenylalanine, this CDR3 has 13 amino acids. Only the CDR3 part of the read is kept: 39 bases, read in frame from the first base. Sequences SGHDN (CDR1) and FVKESK (CDR2) are obtained from the germline V gene. CD8 naive samples were obtained by positive selection for CCR7 among CD45RO-negative cells, yielding a CD45RA+CCR7+ population from which TemRA cells were excluded. Healthy HIV-negative adults with no recently reported acute infections or vaccinations were included as donors. All donors were Caucasian adults living in Nashville, Tennessee, USA. Blood was obtained by leukapheresis, after which PBMCs were separated by Ficoll-Histopaque density gradient centrifugation and cryopreserved in liquid nitrogen vapor phase. Analytical flow cytometry was used to check the purity and quantity of each magnetically sorted T cell population. Each sorted fraction had its genomic DNA isolated and then quantified by UV absorbance on a Nanodrop 2000c.

This receptor was obtained from a man aged 25 to 45 in good health. The sequence joins TRBV14 to TRBJ2-7; there is no confident call for the D gene. The sequenced sample was naive CD8+ T cells sorted from blood. The sample's cell subset or site label is to be understood as: CD45RA+CCR7+. Read as DNA, the sequence is TGTGCCAGCAGCCAAGACTCATCTGACGAGCAGTACTTC. The resulting protein is CASSQDSSDEQYF.